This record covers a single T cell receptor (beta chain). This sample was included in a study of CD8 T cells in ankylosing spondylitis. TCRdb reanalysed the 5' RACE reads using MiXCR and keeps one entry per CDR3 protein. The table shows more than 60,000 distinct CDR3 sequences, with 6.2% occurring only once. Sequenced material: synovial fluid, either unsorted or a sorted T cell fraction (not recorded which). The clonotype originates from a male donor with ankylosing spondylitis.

This chain's CDR3 is CASSPNRAPEVEQFF. Written as DNA, the CDR3 is TGTGCCAGCTCACCAAACAGGGCACCGGAGGTTGAGCAGTTCTTC. This chain joins TRBV18 and TRBJ2-1; D might be TRBD1 (6 bases). The ends were cut back, 2 bases at V and 9 bases at J, with 17 bases in the middle. The CDR3 consists of 15 residues. The germline CDR1 and CDR2 sequences are KGHSH and LQKENI.